The 16 T cell receptor beta chains listed next were all sequenced from one sample in a study of STAT3 mutations in large granular lymphocyte leukemia. Whole-study results and caveats: Every T-cell large granular lymphocyte leukemia patient had at least one immunodominant TCR beta clonotype.

The antigens these receptors bind are not known. Produced via immunoSEQ multiplex PCR; TCRdb's table is partial and in-frame only. The sample lists 30,000 to 35,000 clones; about 74% were seen once. The specimen was peripheral blood mononuclear cells. The receptors were gathered from a woman in her 50s with T-cell large granular lymphocyte leukemia. Some clones in this sample may be carry-over from other donors' samples.

This clone appeared a few times. The chain is built from TRBV5-5 and TRBJ2-5; 8 bases are shared with TRBD2. The CDR3 covers 14 residues. V gave up 4 bases and J gave up 4 bases; unmatched junction bases: 6. The germline CDR1 and CDR2 sequences are SGHKS and YYEKEE (reference sequence). This CDR3 is CASSLIAGIETQYF. CDR3 sequence (DNA): TGTGCCAGCAGCCTAATAGCGGGAATAGAGACCCAGTACTTC.

This chain uses TRBV5-4 with TRBJ1-1; 9 bases fit TRBD1. Germline V gene data show CDR1 as SGHNT and CDR2 as YYREEE (reference sequence). The length of the CDR3 is 14 residues. Trimming removed 1 base from V and 4 bases from J; junction bases left unmatched: 2. The CDR3 DNA reads as TGTGCCAGCAGCTTGAACAGGGGGCCCACTGAAGCTTTCTTT. Amino acids: CASSLNRGPTEAFF.

This sequence joins TRBV5-6 and TRBJ2-5; D not certain. The CDR3 runs to 16 residues. The ends were cut back, 6 bases at V and 2 bases at J, with 20 bases in the middle. Germline V gene sequence: CDR1 SGHDT, CDR2 YYEEEE. The chain's CDR3 is CASTRRTSVRQETQYF. The CDR3 coding sequence is TGTGCCAGCACCCGCAGGACCTCCGTCAGACAAGAGACCCAGTACTTC.

The rearrangement joins TRBV29-1 to TRBJ1-1; unclear D gene. The V end was cut by 7 bases, the J end by 4 bases, with 10 bases between. Germline V gene data show CDR1 as SQVTM and CDR2 as ANQGSEA. The CDR3 totals 11 residues. The CDR3 region is CSAHTVTEAFF. CDR3 coding DNA: TGCAGCGCCCATACAGTCACTGAAGCTTTCTTT.

J is TRBJ1-1 and V is TRBV5-1, with D possibly matching TRBD1 (5 bases). This CDR3 spans 14 amino acids. The germline V gene encodes CDR1 SGHRS and CDR2 YFSETQ. V was shortened by 2 bases and J by 2 bases, with 10 bases between the two germline ends. The CDR3 is CASSFLQGNTEAFF. The CDR3, as DNA: TGCGCCAGCAGCTTTCTCCAGGGAAACACTGAAGCTTTCTTT.

The V and J genes are TRBV30 and TRBJ2-7, with 7 bases fitting TRBD2. Germline V CDR1 and CDR2: GTSNPN, SVGIG (reference sequence). V shed 3 bases, J shed 6 bases, and the junction held 8 bases outside the gene matches. This CDR3 has 13 residues. The CDR3 region has the DNA TGTGCCTGGAGATCCGCGGGAGTCGGCGAGCAGTACTTC. Protein sequence: CAWRSAGVGEQYF.

This chain connects TRBV2 to TRBJ1-5, with D possibly TRBD1 on 5 matching bases. Germline CDR1 and CDR2: SNHLY and FYNNEI. The CDR3 loop spans 15 amino acids. V was shortened by 5 bases and J by 2 bases, with 13 bases between the two germline ends. CDR3 protein: CASSWGGEGNQPQHF. The CDR3 nucleotides are TGTGCCAGCAGTTGGGGGGGTGAGGGCAATCAGCCCCAGCATTTT.

The chain joins TRBV28 to TRBJ2-2; tentative D call: TRBD1 (6 bases). There are 15 residues in the CDR3. V was clipped by 5 bases and J by 3 bases, with 13 bases between them. The germline V gene has CDR1 MDHEN and CDR2 SYDVKM. CDR3 nucleotides: TGTGCCAGCAGTCAACGACAGGCTCACACCGGGGAGCTGTTTTTT. Translation gives CASSQRQAHTGELFF. The whole variable domain, filled in from reference TRBV28 and TRBJ2-2, reads DVKVTQSSRYLVKRTGEKVFLECVQDMDHENMFWYRQDPGLGLRLIYFSYDVKMKEKGDIPEGYSVSREKKERFSLILESASTNQTSMYLCASSQRQAHTGELFFGEGSRLTVL.

V is TRBV28 and J is TRBJ1-1; possible D gene TRBD1, 5 bases. The CDR3 spans 15 residues. Trimming took off 3 bases at V and 6 bases at J, with 17 bases between the two ends. CDR1 and CDR2 from the germline V gene are MDHEN and SYDVKM. Here the CDR3 reads CASSLGQYGGAEAFF. The CDR3 bases are TGTGCCAGCAGTTTGGGCCAGTATGGGGGAGCTGAAGCTTTCTTT.

The chain carries TRBV7-9 and TRBJ2-4; D gene ambiguous. V lost 5 bases and J lost 0, with 14 bases in between. This CDR3 region has 16 residues. The germline V gene encodes CDR1 SEHNR and CDR2 FQNEAQ (reference sequence). CDR3: CASSPPLRLAKNIQYF. The CDR3 DNA reads as TGTGCCAGCAGCCCCCCCCTTAGGTTAGCCAAAAACATTCAGTACTTC.

This clone is medium-sized within its sample. The chain carries TRBV6-5 and TRBJ1-2; D unclear. Germline CDR1 reads MNHEY; CDR2 reads SVGAGI. This CDR3 has 12 residues. Deletions cut 2 bases from V and 7 bases from J, with 8 bases between. The CDR3 DNA reads as TGTGCCAGCAGTTACGGAGGGTCTGGCTACACCTTC. It encodes CASSYGGSGYTF.

This clone is labeled medium-sized. This CDR3 reads CASSLRTRQRTGELFF. The CDR3 nucleotides are TGTGCCAGCTCTCTGAGGACGCGGCAAAGGACCGGGGAGCTGTTTTTT. The chain recombines TRBV2 with TRBJ2-2; D is uncertain. This CDR3 has 16 residues. CDR1 and CDR2 (germline): SNHLY, FYNNEI. V was clipped by 8 bases and J by 5 bases, with 21 bases between them.

The chain uses TRBV9 and TRBJ2-5, with D maybe TRBD2 (6 bases). Germline loops: CDR1 SGDLS, CDR2 YYNGEE. V was pared by 0 bases and J by 5 bases, with 11 bases between. This CDR3 is built from 14 residues. This CDR3 is CASSVAAGRETQYF. The CDR3 nucleotides read TGTGCCAGCAGCGTAGCGGCGGGACGGGAGACCCAGTACTTC.

This rearrangement joins TRBV9 to TRBJ1-3; D not certain. Germline values: CDR1 SGDLS, CDR2 YYNGEE. With 0 bases removed from V and 0 bases from J, the gap between germline ends came to 10 bases. The CDR3 totals 16 residues. The CDR3: CASSVDRGSSGNTIYF. The CDR3 DNA reads TGTGCCAGCAGCGTAGATCGAGGCAGCTCTGGAAACACCATATATTTT.

J is TRBJ2-3 and V is TRBV5-4; 14 bases agree with TRBD2. Per the germline V gene, CDR1 is SGHNT and CDR2 is YYREEE (reference sequence). Trimming at V came to 4 bases and at J to 5 bases, leaving 6 bases not matched to a gene. This CDR3 comprises 16 residues. The CDR3 coding sequence is TGTGCCAGCAGCCCTGGACTAGCGGGAGGTGAAGATACGCAGTATTTT. Protein sequence: CASSPGLAGGEDTQYF.

This clone was counted between two and nine times. This CDR3 reads CASSQGLNNEQFF. The CDR3 bases are TGTGCCAGCAGCCAAGGGCTCAATAATGAGCAGTTCTTC. This chain joins TRBV7-3 and TRBJ2-1; D gene uncertain. The CDR3 length is 13 residues. CDR1 SGHTA and CDR2 FQGTGA come from the germline V gene. Between the trimmed V and J ends, which lost 5 bases and 7 bases, there was a span of 12 bases.